Shown below are 32 T cell receptor beta chains from a single sample sequenced in a study of blood T cell repertoires in COVID-19. Profiled with immunoSEQ multiplex PCR; TCRdb holds only in-frame clones, not every one. Among tens of thousands of clones listed, roughly 72% were seen once. The sequenced sample was peripheral blood. The receptors were gathered from a man in his 70s with acute or convalescent COVID-19.

This clone has a single count. The chain combines TRBV7-2 with TRBJ1-5; tentative D call: TRBD1 (5 bases). V lost 2 bases to trimming and J lost 2 bases, with 10 bases between them. The CDR3 consists of 15 residues. Germline V gene sequence: CDR1 SGHTA, CDR2 FQGNSA. CDR3 in amino acids: CASSLKGGGNQPQHF. The CDR3, as DNA: TGTGCCAGCAGCTTAAAGGGAGGGGGCAATCAGCCCCAGCATTTT.

V is TRBV6-1 and J is TRBJ1-3; TRBD1 might be the D (6 bases). Trimming left V 1 base short and J 0 bases short, with 16 bases between. The germline gives CDR1 MNHNS, CDR2 SASEGT. CDR3 length: 18 residues. Here the CDR3 DNA reads TGTGCCAGCAGTGAAGACCTAAGACAGGTCGGCTCTGGAAACACCATATATTTT. Its translation: CASSEDLRQVGSGNTIYF.

CDR3 amino acids: CASSLGGLDQETQYF. For the CDR3, the DNA is TGTGCCAGCAGCTTAGGGGGACTAGACCAAGAGACCCAGTACTTC. The gene calls are TRBV7-3 and TRBJ2-5; 8 bases align to TRBD2. This CDR3 spans 15 amino acids. The germline V gene encodes CDR1 SGHTA and CDR2 FQGTGA. J lost 0 bases, V lost 2 bases, and 2 bases had no gene match.

The genes are TRBV9 and TRBJ2-5; a weak D match, TRBD2 (7 bases). This CDR3 is built from 14 residues. V dropped 5 bases and J dropped 2 bases, with 13 bases sitting between them. Germline V gene data show CDR1 as SGDLS and CDR2 as YYNGEE. The CDR3 nucleotides read TGTGCCAGCAGTGGGGAGGGACATCAAGAGACCCAGTACTTC. Translated, it gives CASSGEGHQETQYF.

The chain uses TRBV10-3 and TRBJ1-1, with D hard to call. V lost 9 bases, J lost 2 bases, and 16 bases lay in between. The CDR3 is 14 residues long. Germline V gene sequence: CDR1 ENHRY, CDR2 SYGVKD. DNA of the CDR3: TGTGCCATACAGCGGGAGGTTTTCAACACTGAAGCTTTCTTT. It codes for CAIQREVFNTEAFF.

This clone was observed a single time. The V call is TRBV7-7, the J call TRBJ2-2; tentative D call: TRBD1 (6 bases). The CDR3 is made up of 17 amino acids. V gave up 3 bases and J gave up 2 bases, with 16 bases separating them. Per germline, CDR1 SSHAT and CDR2 FNYEAQ (reference sequence). Here the CDR3 DNA reads TGTGCCAGCAGCTTGGGGCTGGGGGCAGGAAACACCGGGGAGCTGTTTTTT. It specifies CASSLGLGAGNTGELFF.

The V call is TRBV5-1, the J call TRBJ1-5, with TRBD1 as a possible D gene (6 bases). V shed 4 bases and J shed 1 base, with 12 bases lying between them. This CDR3 comprises 15 residues. CDR1 and CDR2 (germline): SGHRS, YFSETQ. CDR3 residues: CASSLGTQSNQPQHF. DNA for the CDR3: TGCGCCAGCAGCCTCGGGACACAGAGCAATCAGCCCCAGCATTTT.

The chain uses TRBV5-6 and TRBJ1-1; D gene unclear. This CDR3 contains 12 residues. V was pared by 0 bases and J by 10 bases, with 10 bases between. CDR1 is SGHDT and CDR2 is YYEEEE in the germline V gene. As DNA, the CDR3 is TGTGCCAGCAGCTTGGGGGCTCTCGGAGCTTTCTTT. Translating it yields CASSLGALGAFF.

The gene calls are TRBV18 and TRBJ2-1, with TRBD2 as a possible D gene (5 bases). This CDR3 has 16 amino acids. The ends were cut back, 4 bases at V and 4 bases at J, with 17 bases in the middle. Germline loops: CDR1 KGHSH, CDR2 LQKENI. CDR3 amino acids: CASSRELGNRYNEQFF. CDR3 nucleotide sequence: TGTGCCAGCTCACGGGAGCTCGGGAATCGGTACAATGAGCAGTTCTTC. Filled out from reference TRBV18 and TRBJ2-1, the complete variable domain reads NAGVMQNPRHLVRRRGQEARLRCSPMKGHSHVYWYRQLPEEGLKFMVYLQKENIIDESGMPKERFSAEFPKEGPSILRIQQVVRGDSAAYFCASSRELGNRYNEQFFGPGTRLTVL.

The rearrangement uses TRBV19 and TRBJ2-1, with D hard to call. V was pared by 3 bases and J by 10 bases, with 19 bases between. In germline, CDR1 is LNHDA, CDR2 SQIVND (reference sequence). The CDR3 is made up of 15 amino acids. The CDR3 nucleotides are TGTGCCAGTAGTATGGGTTTTGACTGGCGCGCGGAGCAGTTCTTC. It yields the protein CASSMGFDWRAEQFF.

This chain connects TRBV5-1 to TRBJ1-2; no clear D. The CDR3 consists of 14 residues. CDR1 SGHRS and CDR2 YFSETQ come from the germline V gene. Trimming left V 4 bases short and J 4 bases short, with 14 bases between. Here the CDR3 reads CASSPRGEGYGYTF. The CDR3 DNA is TGCGCCAGCAGCCCCCGTGGGGAGGGCTATGGCTACACCTTC.

This chain joins TRBV6-1 and TRBJ1-2; TRBD1 aligns across 7 bases. Germline loops: CDR1 MNHNS, CDR2 SASEGT. V gave up 1 base and J gave up 4 bases; unmatched junction bases: 6. CDR3 size: 15 residues. DNA of the CDR3: TGTGCCAGCAGTGAAGGAGGGGGCAACTTCTATGGCTACACCTTC. Protein sequence: CASSEGGGNFYGYTF.

The chain employs TRBV7-9 and TRBJ1-1; 7 bases fit TRBD1. Germline CDR1 reads SEHNR; CDR2 reads FQNEAQ (reference sequence). The junction had 5 bases not matched to a gene; V was cut back by 5 bases and J by 2 bases. The CDR3 loop spans 14 amino acids. CDR3 region: CASSGGQPNTEAFF. The CDR3 DNA is TGTGCCAGCAGCGGGGGACAGCCAAACACTGAAGCTTTCTTT.

The J gene is TRBJ2-7, the V gene TRBV28; a possible D gene is TRBD1 (6 bases). The germline V and J ends were trimmed by 4 bases and 0 bases, with 13 bases remaining between them. Germline V gene sequence: CDR1 MDHEN, CDR2 SYDVKM. This CDR3 has 15 amino acids. In DNA form, the CDR3 reads TGTGCCAGCAGTTCGCAGGGGAAGAGCTCCTACGAGCAGTACTTC. Protein: CASSSQGKSSYEQYF.

This clone was seen a few times. The rearrangement links TRBV27 to TRBJ1-6, with 9 bases matching TRBD1. The CDR3 extends over 14 amino acids. Germline CDR1 MNHEY, CDR2 SMNVEV (reference sequence). The V gene end was trimmed by 3 bases and the J gene end by 14 bases; junction bases not matched to a gene: 8. CDR3 nucleotides: TGTGCCAGCAGTTTCGACAGGGGGAATTCGGCCCTCCACTTT. It is translated as CASSFDRGNSALHF.

The J gene is TRBJ2-2, the V gene TRBV11-3; maybe TRBD1 (5 bases). The germline CDR1 and CDR2 sequences are SGHNT and YENEEA. This CDR3 has 13 residues. With 5 bases removed from V and 4 bases from J, the gap between germline ends came to 8 bases. CDR3 sequence (DNA): TGTGCCAGCAGCAGGGGTACCACCGGGGAGCTGTTTTTT. Translated: CASSRGTTGELFF.

In this sample, this clone turned up once. This chain joins TRBV10-3 and TRBJ2-1; 11 bases match TRBD2. CDR3 length: 16 residues. Losses at the gene ends were 9 bases for V and 7 bases for J; bases not matched to a gene: 14. Germline CDR1 ENHRY, CDR2 SYGVKD. CDR3 nucleotides: TGTGCCATTGGGATAGCGGGAGGGCCTATGGGGAATGAGCAGTTCTTC. Encoded protein: CAIGIAGGPMGNEQFF.

The chain links TRBV25-1 to TRBJ2-2; 8 bases line up with TRBD1. Germline V gene data show CDR1 as MGHDK and CDR2 as SYGVNS. V lost 0 bases, J lost 1 base, and 7 bases stayed unmatched. This CDR3 comprises 18 residues. The DNA of the CDR3 is TGTGCCAGCAGTGAATATAGGGCAGGGACAGGGAACACCGGGGAGCTGTTTTTT. Protein product: CASSEYRAGTGNTGELFF. The entire variable domain, with the rest obtained from reference TRBV25-1 and TRBJ2-2, is as follows: EADIYQTPRYLVIGTGKKITLECSQTMGHDKMYWYQQDPGMELHLIHYSYGVNSTEKGDLSSESTVSRIRTEHFPLTLESARPSHTSQYLCASSEYRAGTGNTGELFFGEGSRLTVL.

This chain links TRBV30 with TRBJ2-7, with 8 nucleotides matching TRBD2. CDR1 and CDR2 from the germline V gene are GTSNPN and SVGIG (reference sequence). This CDR3 has 13 residues. Trimming at V came to 2 bases and at J to 3 bases, leaving 3 bases not matched to a gene. CDR3 amino acids: CAWSRGGNYEQYV. In DNA form, the CDR3 reads TGTGCCTGGAGTCGGGGGGGAAACTACGAGCAGTACGTC.

This clone was seen a few times. The CDR3 sequence is CASSGRTQALNEQFF. Written as DNA, the CDR3 is TGTGCCAGCAGCGGGAGGACGCAGGCGCTCAATGAGCAGTTCTTC. This rearrangement joins TRBV7-8 to TRBJ2-1; D possibly corresponds to TRBD2 (6 bases). Germline V gene lookup returns CDR1 SGHVS and CDR2 FQNEAQ. The ends were cut back, 5 bases at V and 6 bases at J, with 17 bases in the middle. This CDR3 spans 15 amino acids.

This chain uses TRBV9 with TRBJ1-1; 7 positions match TRBD1. V dropped 0 bases and J dropped 3; count of bases not matched to a gene: 8. Germline V gene data show CDR1 as SGDLS and CDR2 as YYNGEE. This CDR3 has 16 amino acids. CDR3 sequence: CASSVGITGADTEAFF. CDR3 coding DNA: TGTGCCAGCAGCGTAGGTATTACAGGGGCCGACACTGAAGCTTTCTTT.

The chain uses TRBV25-1 and TRBJ2-1, with TRBD1 identical over 8 bases. Germline loops: CDR1 MGHDK, CDR2 SYGVNS. The trim removed 3 bases at V and 10 bases at J, leaving 2 bases unmatched. The CDR3 is 12 amino acids. CDR3 region: CASSETGAEQFF. The CDR3, as DNA: TGTGCCAGCAGTGAGACAGGGGCAGAGCAGTTCTTC. The full variable domain, completed using reference TRBV25-1 and TRBJ2-1, is EADIYQTPRYLVIGTGKKITLECSQTMGHDKMYWYQQDPGMELHLIHYSYGVNSTEKGDLSSESTVSRIRTEHFPLTLESARPSHTSQYLCASSETGAEQFFGPGTRLTVL.

This chain connects TRBV10-2 to TRBJ1-1, with D tentatively TRBD1 (5 bases). The CDR3 contains 13 residues. The germline V and J ends were trimmed by 9 bases and 0 bases, with 11 bases remaining between them. From germline, CDR1 is WSHSY and CDR2 SAAADI. CDR3 region: CASSGPLNTEAFF. CDR3 sequence (DNA): TGCGCCAGTTCAGGGCCCCTGAACACTGAAGCTTTCTTT.

The chain carries TRBV12-3 or TRBV12-4 and TRBJ1-2; 9 bases match TRBD1. The V segment lost 5 bases and the J segment 14 bases; nucleotides outside the gene matches: 9. The CDR3 totals 12 residues. The CDR3 nucleotides read TGTGCCAGCAGTACCGGACAGGGGTCGATTACCTTC. It yields the protein CASSTGQGSITF.

The J gene is TRBJ1-4, the V gene TRBV7-8; D gene uncertain. The CDR3 has 11 residues. V lost 6 bases and J 8 bases, leaving 7 bases between the germline ends. Germline CDR1 and CDR2: SGHVS and FQNEAQ. CDR3 coding DNA: TGTGCCAGCAGTCCCGGGGAAAAACTGTTTTTT. Its translation: CASSPGEKLFF.

The chain carries TRBV19 and TRBJ1-1; a possible D gene is TRBD1 (5 bases). Trimming pared 8 bases from V and 0 bases from J, leaving 16 bases between. This CDR3 is 15 amino acids long. Germline V gene sequence: CDR1 LNHDA, CDR2 SQIVND (reference sequence). CDR3 DNA sequence: TGTGCCAGTGCTCGGGACGGGACTATGAACACTGAAGCTTTCTTT. Encoded protein: CASARDGTMNTEAFF. The variable domain in full, completed from reference TRBV19 and TRBJ1-1, reads DGGITQSPKYLFRKEGQNVTLSCEQNLNHDAMYWYRQDPGQGLRLIYYSQIVNDFQKGDIAEGYSVSREKKESFPLTVTSAQKNPTAFYLCASARDGTMNTEAFFGQGTRLTVV.

Details on this clone: The junction departs from the called germline gene at one end, perhaps through a read error. The rearrangement uses TRBV6-1 and TRBJ1-2, with D tentatively TRBD1 (5 bases). This CDR3 is built from 14 residues. Germline-derived CDR1 and CDR2 are MNHNS and SASEGT. The CDR3 bases are TGTGCCAGCACTGAAAGGGGCAGGAAATATGGCTACACCTTC. It codes for CASTERGRKYGYTF.

V gene TRBV5-4 combines with J gene TRBJ2-1, with 7 bases aligning to TRBD1. Germline CDR1 SGHNT, CDR2 YYREEE (reference sequence). The CDR3 is 15 residues long. Trimming at V came to 1 base and at J to 3 bases, leaving 4 bases not matched to a gene. CDR3: CASSLIRTGYNEQFF. The CDR3 nucleotides read TGTGCCAGCAGCTTGATTCGGACAGGCTACAATGAGCAGTTCTTC.

The chain couples TRBV7-6 to TRBJ1-4; D remains unclear. The CDR3 loop spans 15 amino acids. Per germline, CDR1 SGHVS and CDR2 FNYEAQ. V gave up 1 base and J gave up 4 bases, with 10 bases separating them. CDR3 protein: CASSLEQSHNEKLFF. CDR3 DNA: TGTGCCAGCAGCTTAGAACAGAGTCATAATGAAAAACTGTTTTTT.

V usage is TRBV28 and J usage is TRBJ1-5; weak D call: TRBD1 (5 bases). The CDR3 runs 18 residues. The V gene lost 2 bases and the J gene lost 3 bases, with 20 bases spanning the gap. In germline, CDR1 is MDHEN, CDR2 SYDVKM. CDR3 coding DNA: TGTGCCAGCAGTTTAGGAGATGGCCGGCGGGGGATCAATCAGCCCCAGCATTTT. Its translation is CASSLGDGRRGINQPQHF.

This chain links TRBV6-1 with TRBJ2-3; unclear D gene. Germline V gene data show CDR1 as MNHNS and CDR2 as SASEGT. The CDR3 has 15 amino acids. The V gene lost 2 bases and the J gene lost 4 bases, with 13 bases spanning the gap. The CDR3 region is CASSEPNQQSDTQYF. DNA of the CDR3: TGTGCCAGCAGTGAACCCAACCAACAGTCAGATACGCAGTATTTT.

This clone was seen just once. J is TRBJ1-2 and V is TRBV5-1, with 9 positions matching TRBD1. The germline gives CDR1 SGHRS, CDR2 YFSETQ. The CDR3 is 16 residues long. After removal of 3 bases from V and 4 bases from J, the junction contained 10 bases not matched to a gene. The CDR3 bases are TGCGCCAGCAGCTCTTCCGGGACAGGGTTAACCTATGGCTACACCTTC. The encoded protein is CASSSSGTGLTYGYTF.